Sequencing of this T cell receptor (beta chain) was carried out in a study of regulatory T cells in long-lasting Graves disease. Whole-study findings and limits: The study found TRBV28, TRBJ1-2 and TRBJ2-5 favored in persistent disease.

As concerns this clonotype: Its antigen is not identified. This clone may be a read error of a much larger clone one base away.

Time point meaning: persistent/refractory GD, antithyroid drugs over 5 years with positive TRAb. Preparation of the TCR library used RNA extracted from PBMCs. Diagnosis followed American Thyroid Association guidelines for Graves' disease. CDR1 is MDHEN and CDR2 is SYDVKM in the germline V gene. This CDR3 has 14 amino acids. Building the TCR beta libraries relied on iRepertoire HTBI primers, and CDR3 regions underwent Arm-PCR. TCRdb redid the calling of the multiplex PCR reads with MiXCR, one entry per CDR3 protein. This table holds 400,000 to 500,000 distinct CDR3 sequences, approximately 22% found once.

This TCR derives from a female donor with Graves disease. The starting material was peripheral blood mononuclear cells (PBMCs), obtained when the disease was refractory, from a patient treated with antithyroid drugs. This sequence joins TRBV28 and TRBJ1-4; unclear D gene. The CDR3 loop reads CASRPPETNEELFF. The CDR3 nucleotides read TGTGCCAGCAGACCGCCCGAAACTAATGAAGAACTGTTTTTT. Filled out from reference TRBV28 and TRBJ1-4, the complete variable domain reads DVKVTQSSRYLVKRTGEKVFLECVQDMDHENMFWYRQDPGLGLRLIYFSYDVKMKEKGDIPEGYSVSREKKERFSLILESASTNQTSMYLCASRPPETNEELFFGSGTQLSVL.